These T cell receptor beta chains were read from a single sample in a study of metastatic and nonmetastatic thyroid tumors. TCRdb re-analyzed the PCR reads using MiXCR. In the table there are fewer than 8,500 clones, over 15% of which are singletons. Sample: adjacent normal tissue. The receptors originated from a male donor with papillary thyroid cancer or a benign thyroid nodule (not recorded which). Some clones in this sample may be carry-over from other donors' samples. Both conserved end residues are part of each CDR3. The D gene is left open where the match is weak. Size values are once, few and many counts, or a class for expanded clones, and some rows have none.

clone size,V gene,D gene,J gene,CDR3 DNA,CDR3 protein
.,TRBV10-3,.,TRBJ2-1,TGTGCCATCAGGGGGGACTCCCCCTACAATGAGCAGTTCTTC,CAIRGDSPYNEQFF
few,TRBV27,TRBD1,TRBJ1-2,TGTGCCAGCAGTCCCACCCCAGACAGGGTTGGCGGCTACACCTTC,CASSPTPDRVGGYTF
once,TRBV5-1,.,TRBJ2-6,TGCGCCAGCAGCTCCACAGGGGCCAACGTCCTGACTTTC,CASSSTGANVLTF
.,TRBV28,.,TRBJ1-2,TGTGCCAGCAGTGGTGACGACTATGGCTACACCTTC,CASSGDDYGYTF
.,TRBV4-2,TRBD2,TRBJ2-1,TGTGCCAGCAGCCAAGATCCAGGCGGGGGGCTTTACAATGAGCAGTTCTTC,CASSQDPGGGLYNEQFF
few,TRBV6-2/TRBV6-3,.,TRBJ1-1,TGTGCCAGCAGTGACAACAGGTTAGCAGAAGCTTTCTTT,CASSDNRLAEAFF
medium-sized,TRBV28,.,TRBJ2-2,TGTGCCAGCAGTTTTTGGGGCTCCGGGACTTATTTCACCGGGGAGCTGTTTTTT,CASSFWGSGTYFTGELFF
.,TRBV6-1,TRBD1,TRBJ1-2,TGTGCCAGCAGGGGAAACAGGGGGATGGATTATGGCTACACCTTC,CASRGNRGMDYGYTF
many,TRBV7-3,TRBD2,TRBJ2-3,TGTGCCAGCAGCTTCCGACTAGCGGGAGGCGCGGGCGCAGATACGCAGTATTTT,CASSFRLAGGAGADTQYF
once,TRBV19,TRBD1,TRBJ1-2,TGTGCCACCCGACAGGGGTTAGGCCGGGAGGACTATGGCTACACCTTC,CATRQGLGREDYGYTF
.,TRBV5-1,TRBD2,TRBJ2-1,TGCGCCAGCAGCCCTTGGAGCGGGGGGGCCTACAATGAGCAGTTCTTC,CASSPWSGGAYNEQFF
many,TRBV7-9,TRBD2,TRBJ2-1,TGTGCCAGCATCCCTCGGGGGGAGTCGTACAATGAGCAGTTCTTC,CASIPRGESYNEQFF
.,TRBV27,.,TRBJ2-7,TGTGCCAGCAGTGCGACCATGAGCAAGCAGTACTTC,CASSATMSKQYF
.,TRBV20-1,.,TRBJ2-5,TGCAGTGCTGGCACAGAGACCCAGTACTTC,CSAGTETQYF
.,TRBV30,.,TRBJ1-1,TGTGCCTGGACGGGCGCGGTAATGAACACTGAAGCTTTCTTT,CAWTGAVMNTEAFF
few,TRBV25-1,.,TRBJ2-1,TGTGCCAGTTCAGGGGATTTCTCCTACAATGAGCAGTTCTTC,CASSGDFSYNEQFF
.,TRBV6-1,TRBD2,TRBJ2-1,TGCGCCAGCACCCCTAGCGGTGAATACAATGAGCAGTTCTTC,CASTPSGEYNEQFF
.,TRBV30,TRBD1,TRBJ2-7,TGTGCCTGGAGTCCCCGACCGGGACAGGGGCGCTACGAGCAGTACTTC,CAWSPRPGQGRYEQYF
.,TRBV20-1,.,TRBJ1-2,TGCAGTGCTAGAGTTGGGGCCTATGGCTACACCTTC,CSARVGAYGYTF
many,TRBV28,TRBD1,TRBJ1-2,TGTGCCAGCAGAACCGCCGGGACAGGGGACAGTGGCTACACCTTC,CASRTAGTGDSGYTF
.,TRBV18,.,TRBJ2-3,TGTGCCAGCTCATCATCCCAGGGAGTGGGTAGCACAGATACGCAGTATTTT,CASSSSQGVGSTDTQYF
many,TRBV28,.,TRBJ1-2,TGTGCCAGCAATAGGAGGGATGGCTACACCTTC,CASNRRDGYTF
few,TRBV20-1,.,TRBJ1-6,TGCAGTTCAGAGGAGAGCTCCTATAATTCACCCCTCCACTTT,CSSEESSYNSPLHF
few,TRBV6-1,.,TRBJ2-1,TGTGCCAGCAGACTGGGGGCATCCTACAATGAGCAGTTCTTC,CASRLGASYNEQFF
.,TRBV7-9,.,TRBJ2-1,TGTGCCAGCAGCCCGCAGACATGGGGCGATGGGCAGTTCTTC,CASSPQTWGDGQFF
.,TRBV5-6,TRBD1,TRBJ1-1,TGTGCCAGCAGCTTGAGGGCGACAGGGGGATCCACTGAAGCTTTCTTT,CASSLRATGGSTEAFF
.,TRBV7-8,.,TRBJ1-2,TGTGCCAGCAGCTTAGGGTCGGGAGAAGACGGCTATGGCTACACCTTC,CASSLGSGEDGYGYTF
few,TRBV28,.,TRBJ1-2,TGTGCCAGCGGTTTAGGCCAGCACTATGGCTACACCTTC,CASGLGQHYGYTF
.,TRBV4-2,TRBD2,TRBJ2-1,TGTGCCAGCAGCCAAGATCGAGAGACTAGCGTGCAGTTCTTC,CASSQDRETSVQFF
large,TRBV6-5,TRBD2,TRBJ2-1,TGTGCCAGCAGTTCCACGGGGGGTTCTTCGGGCAATGAGCAGTTCTTC,CASSSTGGSSGNEQFF
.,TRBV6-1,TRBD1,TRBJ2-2,TGTGCCAGTAACGACAGGGGTCGAAACACCTGGGAGCTGTTTTTT,CASNDRGRNTWELFF
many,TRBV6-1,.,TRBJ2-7,TGTGCCAGCAGTGAAGGTAGGCATAGCTCCTACGAGCAGTACTTC,CASSEGRHSSYEQYF
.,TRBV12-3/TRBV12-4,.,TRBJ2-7,TGTGCCATCAGTCGGGGCCACGAGCAGTACTTC,CAISRGHEQYF
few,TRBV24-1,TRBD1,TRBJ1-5,TGTGCCACCAGTGATACTATGACAGGGAACGGTCAGCCCCAGCATTTT,CATSDTMTGNGQPQHF
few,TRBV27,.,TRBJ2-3,TGTGCCAGCAGTCCCTTGACAGGCACAGATACGCAGTATTTT,CASSPLTGTDTQYF
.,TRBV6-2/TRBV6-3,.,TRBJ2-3,TGTGCCAGCGGCTTCGGAGGGCCCACAGATACGAAGTATTTT,CASGFGGPTDTKYF
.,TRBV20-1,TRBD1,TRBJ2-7,TGCAGTGCTAGAGACCAGGGACAGGGGACCTACGAGCAGTACTTC,CSARDQGQGTYEQYF
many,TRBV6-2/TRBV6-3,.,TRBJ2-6,TGTGCCAGCAGTTACTGGAGCTCTGGGGCCAACGTCCTGACTTTC,CASSYWSSGANVLTF
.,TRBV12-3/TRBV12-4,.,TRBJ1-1,TGTGCCAGCAGTTTTAGTGGGTACACTGAAGCTTTCTTT,CASSFSGYTEAFF
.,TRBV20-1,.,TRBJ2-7,TGCAGTGCTAGGGGGGCCGGAGACCAGGGATATGAGCAGTACTTC,CSARGAGDQGYEQYF
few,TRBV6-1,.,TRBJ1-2,TGTGCCAGTGCCAGGGTGGTTAACTATGGCTACACCTTC,CASARVVNYGYTF
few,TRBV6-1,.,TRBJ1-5,TGTGCCAGCAGTGCACCAGGGTATGCAAGCAATCAGCCCCAGCATTTT,CASSAPGYASNQPQHF
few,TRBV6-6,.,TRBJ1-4,TGTGCCAGCAGTTACGCCAGACTCCCTGAAAAACTGTTTTTT,CASSYARLPEKLFF
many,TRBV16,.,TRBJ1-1,TGTGCCAGCAGCCAATCGAAGGTTGGGGGGGAAGCTTTCTTT,CASSQSKVGGEAFF
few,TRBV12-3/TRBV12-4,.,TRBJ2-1,TGTGCCAGCAGTTTATCCCAGGGCTCCTACAATGAGCAGTTCTTC,CASSLSQGSYNEQFF
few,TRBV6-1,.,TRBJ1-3,TGTGCCAGCAGTCCTACCCCGGCGCAAGGAAACACCATATATTTT,CASSPTPAQGNTIYF
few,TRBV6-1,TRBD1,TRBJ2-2,TGTGCCAGCAGCAGGGGGCGCATCACCGGGGAGCTGTTTTTT,CASSRGRITGELFF